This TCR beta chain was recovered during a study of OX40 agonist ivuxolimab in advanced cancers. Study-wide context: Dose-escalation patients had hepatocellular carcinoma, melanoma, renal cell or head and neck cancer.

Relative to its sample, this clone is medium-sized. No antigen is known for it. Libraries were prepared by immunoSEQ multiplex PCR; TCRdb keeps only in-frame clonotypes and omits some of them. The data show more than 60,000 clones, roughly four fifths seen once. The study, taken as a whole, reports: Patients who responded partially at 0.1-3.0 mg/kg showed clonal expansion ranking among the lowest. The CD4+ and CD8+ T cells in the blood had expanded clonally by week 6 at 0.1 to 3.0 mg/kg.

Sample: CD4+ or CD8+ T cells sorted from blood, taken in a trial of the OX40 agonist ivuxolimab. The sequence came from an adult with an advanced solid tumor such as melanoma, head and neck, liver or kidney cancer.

The CDR3 loop is CASSPGLAYEQYF. Written as DNA, the CDR3 is TGTGCCAGCAGCCCAGGACTTGCCTACGAGCAGTACTTC. V gene TRBV13 combines with J gene TRBJ2-7; weak D call: TRBD2 (5 bases). From germline, CDR1 is PRHDT and CDR2 FYEKMQ (reference sequence). The CDR3 runs to 13 residues. Trimming left V 5 bases short and J 2 bases short, with 10 bases between.